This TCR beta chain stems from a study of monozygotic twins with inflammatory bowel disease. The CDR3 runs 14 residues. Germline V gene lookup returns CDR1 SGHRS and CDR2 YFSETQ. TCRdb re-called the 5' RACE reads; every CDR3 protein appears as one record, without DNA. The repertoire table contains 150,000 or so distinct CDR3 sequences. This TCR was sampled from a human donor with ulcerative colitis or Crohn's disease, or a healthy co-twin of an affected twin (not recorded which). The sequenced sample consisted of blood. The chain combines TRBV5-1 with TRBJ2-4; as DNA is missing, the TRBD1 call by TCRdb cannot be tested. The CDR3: CASLTWGAKNIQYF.